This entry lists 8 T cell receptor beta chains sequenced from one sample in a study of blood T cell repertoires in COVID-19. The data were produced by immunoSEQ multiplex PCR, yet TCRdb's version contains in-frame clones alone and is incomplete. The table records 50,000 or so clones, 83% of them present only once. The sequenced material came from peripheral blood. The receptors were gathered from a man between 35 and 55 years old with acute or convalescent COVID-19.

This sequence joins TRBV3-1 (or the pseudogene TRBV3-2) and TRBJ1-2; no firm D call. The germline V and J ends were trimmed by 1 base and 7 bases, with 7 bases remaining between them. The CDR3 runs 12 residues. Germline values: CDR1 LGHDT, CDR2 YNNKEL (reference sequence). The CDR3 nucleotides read TGTGCCAGCAGCCAAGGACTATCTGGCTACACCTTC. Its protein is CASSQGLSGYTF.

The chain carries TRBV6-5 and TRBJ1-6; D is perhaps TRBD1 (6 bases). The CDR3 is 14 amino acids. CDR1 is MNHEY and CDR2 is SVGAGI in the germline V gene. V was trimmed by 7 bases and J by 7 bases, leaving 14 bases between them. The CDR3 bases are TGTGCCAGCAAAATAGGGGGGGGAAATTCACCCCTCCACTTT. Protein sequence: CASKIGGGNSPLHF.

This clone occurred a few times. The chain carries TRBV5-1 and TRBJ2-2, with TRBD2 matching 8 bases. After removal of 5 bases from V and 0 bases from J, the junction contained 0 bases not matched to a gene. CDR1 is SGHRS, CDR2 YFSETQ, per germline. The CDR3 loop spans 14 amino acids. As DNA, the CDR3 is TGCGCCAGCAGACTAGCGGCGAACACCGGGGAGCTGTTTTTT. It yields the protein CASRLAANTGELFF.

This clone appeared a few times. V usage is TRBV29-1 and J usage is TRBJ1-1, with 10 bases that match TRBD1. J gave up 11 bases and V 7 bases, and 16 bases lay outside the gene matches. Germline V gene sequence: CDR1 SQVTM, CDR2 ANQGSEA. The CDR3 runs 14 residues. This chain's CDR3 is CSALAGQGLGAAFF. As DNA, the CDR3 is TGCAGCGCCCTAGCGGGACAGGGGTTAGGGGCGGCTTTCTTT.

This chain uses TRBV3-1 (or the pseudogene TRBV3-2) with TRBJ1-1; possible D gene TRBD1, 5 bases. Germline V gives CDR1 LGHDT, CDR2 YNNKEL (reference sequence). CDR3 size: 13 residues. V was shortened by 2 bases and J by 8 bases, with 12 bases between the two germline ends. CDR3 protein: CASSQLRQLEAFF. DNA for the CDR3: TGTGCCAGCAGCCAATTGAGACAGTTGGAAGCTTTCTTT.

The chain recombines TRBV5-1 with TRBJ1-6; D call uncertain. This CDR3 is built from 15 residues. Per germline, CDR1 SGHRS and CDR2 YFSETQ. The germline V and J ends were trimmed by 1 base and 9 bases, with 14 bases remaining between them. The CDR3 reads CASSLTESYGSPLHF. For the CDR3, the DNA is TGCGCCAGCAGCTTGACTGAATCATATGGTTCACCCCTCCACTTT.

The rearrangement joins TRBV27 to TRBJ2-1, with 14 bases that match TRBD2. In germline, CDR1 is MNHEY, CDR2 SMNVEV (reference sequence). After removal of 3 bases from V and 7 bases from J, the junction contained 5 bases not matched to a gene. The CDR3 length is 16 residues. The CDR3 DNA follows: TGTGCCAGCAGTTTTAGACTAGCGGGAGGGGTGAATGAGCAGTTCTTC. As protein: CASSFRLAGGVNEQFF.

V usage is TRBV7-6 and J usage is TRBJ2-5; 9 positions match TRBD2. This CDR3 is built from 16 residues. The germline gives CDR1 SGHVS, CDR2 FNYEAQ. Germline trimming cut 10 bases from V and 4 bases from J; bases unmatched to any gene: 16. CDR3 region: CAKGESGGRAVETQYF. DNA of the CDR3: TGTGCCAAGGGTGAATCCGGCGGGAGGGCCGTAGAGACCCAGTACTTC.